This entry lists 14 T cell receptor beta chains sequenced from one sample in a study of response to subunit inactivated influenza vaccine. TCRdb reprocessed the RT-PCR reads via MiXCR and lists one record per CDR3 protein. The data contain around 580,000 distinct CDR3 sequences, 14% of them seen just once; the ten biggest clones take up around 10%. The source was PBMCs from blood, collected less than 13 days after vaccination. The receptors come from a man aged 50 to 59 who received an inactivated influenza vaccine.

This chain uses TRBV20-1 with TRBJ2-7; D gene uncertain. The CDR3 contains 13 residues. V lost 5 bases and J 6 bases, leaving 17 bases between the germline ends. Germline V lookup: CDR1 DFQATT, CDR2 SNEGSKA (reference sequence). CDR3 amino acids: CSAVQILEGEQYF. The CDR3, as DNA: TGCAGTGCTGTCCAGATATTAGAAGGCGAGCAGTACTTC.

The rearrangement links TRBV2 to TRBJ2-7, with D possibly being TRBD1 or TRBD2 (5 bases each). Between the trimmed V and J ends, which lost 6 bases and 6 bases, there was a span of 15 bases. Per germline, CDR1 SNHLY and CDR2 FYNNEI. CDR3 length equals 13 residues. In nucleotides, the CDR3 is TGTGCCAGCAGCAGGCAGGGACCGGGCGAGCAGTACTTC. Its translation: CASSRQGPGEQYF.

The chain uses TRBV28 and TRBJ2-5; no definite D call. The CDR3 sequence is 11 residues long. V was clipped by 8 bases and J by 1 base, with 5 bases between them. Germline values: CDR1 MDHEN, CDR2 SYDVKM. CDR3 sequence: CASVGQETQYF. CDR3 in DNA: TGTGCCAGCGTGGGCCAAGAGACCCAGTACTTC.

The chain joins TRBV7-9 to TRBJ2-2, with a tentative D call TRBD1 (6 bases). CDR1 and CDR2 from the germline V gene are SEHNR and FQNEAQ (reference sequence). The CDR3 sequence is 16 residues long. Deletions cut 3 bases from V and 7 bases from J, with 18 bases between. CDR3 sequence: CASSFKLGTNNGELFF. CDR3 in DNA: TGTGCCAGCAGCTTCAAACTCGGGACAAATAACGGGGAGCTGTTTTTT.

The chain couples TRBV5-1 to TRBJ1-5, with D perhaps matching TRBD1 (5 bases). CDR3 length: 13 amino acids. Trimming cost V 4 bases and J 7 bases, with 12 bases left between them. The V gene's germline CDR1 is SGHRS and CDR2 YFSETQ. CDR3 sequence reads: CASSHGDGQPQHF. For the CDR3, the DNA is TGCGCCAGCAGCCACGGGGACGGGCAGCCCCAGCATTTT.

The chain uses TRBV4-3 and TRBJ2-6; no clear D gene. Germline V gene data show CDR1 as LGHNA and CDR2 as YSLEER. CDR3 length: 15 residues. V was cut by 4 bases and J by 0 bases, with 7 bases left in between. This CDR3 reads CASSLHYSGANVLTF. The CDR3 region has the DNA TGCGCCAGCAGCCTCCATTACTCTGGGGCCAACGTCCTGACTTTC.

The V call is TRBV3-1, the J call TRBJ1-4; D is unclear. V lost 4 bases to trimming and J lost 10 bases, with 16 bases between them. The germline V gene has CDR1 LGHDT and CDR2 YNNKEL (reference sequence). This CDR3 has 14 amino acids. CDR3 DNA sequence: TGTGCCAGCAGCCCCAACGTAGGGTTGCGAAAACTGTTTTTT. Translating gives CASSPNVGLRKLFF.

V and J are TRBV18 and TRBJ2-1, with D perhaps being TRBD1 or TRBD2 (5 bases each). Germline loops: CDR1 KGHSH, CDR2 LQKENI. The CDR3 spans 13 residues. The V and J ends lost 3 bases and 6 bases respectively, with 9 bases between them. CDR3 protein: CASSPGRSNEQFF. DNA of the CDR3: TGTGCCAGCTCACCGGGACGGAGCAATGAGCAGTTCTTC.

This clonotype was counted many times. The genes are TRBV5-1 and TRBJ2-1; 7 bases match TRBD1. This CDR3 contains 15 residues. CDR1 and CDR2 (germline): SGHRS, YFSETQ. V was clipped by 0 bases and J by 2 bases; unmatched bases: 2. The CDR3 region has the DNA TGCGCCAGCAGCTTGGAGCAGGGGGCCTACAATGAGCAGTTCTTC. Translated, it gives CASSLEQGAYNEQFF.

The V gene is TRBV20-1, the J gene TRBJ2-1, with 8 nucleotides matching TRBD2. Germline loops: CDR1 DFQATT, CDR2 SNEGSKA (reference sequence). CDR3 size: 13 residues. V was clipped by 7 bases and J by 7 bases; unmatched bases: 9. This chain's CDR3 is CSGGLAGGNEQFF. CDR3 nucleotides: TGCAGTGGTGGTCTAGCGGGTGGAAATGAGCAGTTCTTC.

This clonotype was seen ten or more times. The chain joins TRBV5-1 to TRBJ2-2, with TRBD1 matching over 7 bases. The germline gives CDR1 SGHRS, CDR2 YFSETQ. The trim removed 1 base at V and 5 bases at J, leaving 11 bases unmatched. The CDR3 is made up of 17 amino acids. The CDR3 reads CASSLFRQGPRTGELFF. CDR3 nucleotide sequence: TGCGCCAGCAGCTTGTTTCGACAGGGACCCCGTACCGGGGAGCTGTTTTTT.

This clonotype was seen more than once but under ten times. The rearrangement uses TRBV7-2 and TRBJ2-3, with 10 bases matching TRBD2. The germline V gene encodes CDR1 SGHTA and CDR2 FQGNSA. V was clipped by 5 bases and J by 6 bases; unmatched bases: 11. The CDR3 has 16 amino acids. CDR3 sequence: CASSPRASGSGDTQYF. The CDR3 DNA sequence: TGTGCCAGCAGCCCCCGTGCTAGCGGGAGTGGGGATACGCAGTATTTT.

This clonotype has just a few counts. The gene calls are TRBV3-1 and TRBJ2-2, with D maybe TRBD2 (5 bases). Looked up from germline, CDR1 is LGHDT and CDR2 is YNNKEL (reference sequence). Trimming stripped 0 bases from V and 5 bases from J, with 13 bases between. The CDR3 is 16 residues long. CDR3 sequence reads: CASSQDRDRRTGELFF. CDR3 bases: TGTGCCAGCAGCCAAGATCGGGATAGGAGGACCGGGGAGCTGTTTTTT.

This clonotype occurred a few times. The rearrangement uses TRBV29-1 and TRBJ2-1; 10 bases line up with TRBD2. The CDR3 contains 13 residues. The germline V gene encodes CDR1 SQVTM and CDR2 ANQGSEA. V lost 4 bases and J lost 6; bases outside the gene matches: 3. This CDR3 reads CSVGAGGTNEQFF. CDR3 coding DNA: TGCAGCGTTGGAGCGGGAGGGACCAATGAGCAGTTCTTC.